This record covers a single T cell receptor beta chain. With 4 bases clipped from V and 3 bases from J, the junction kept 4 bases outside the gene matches. CDR1 and CDR2 from the germline V gene are SGHTA and FQGNSA. The CDR3 contains 15 residues. This entry comes from a study of cytomegalovirus exposure and HLA in healthy donors. PCR was performed using 60 Vbeta and 13 Jbeta primers. The method was immunoSEQ multiplex PCR; TCRdb's version includes in-frame clones alone and lacks a portion of them. The sample has 55,000 to 75,000 clones, roughly 74% seen once. The clonotype was recovered from a human donor in good health. The chain joins TRBV7-2 to TRBJ2-2, with 8 bases fitting TRBD2. Sequencing was carried out using PBMCs. The CDR3 nucleotides are TGTGCCAGCAGCTACCGGGGGGGGGACACCGGGGAGCTGTTTTTT. Translating gives CASSYRGGDTGELFF.